These 19 T cell receptor beta chains came from one sample sequenced in a study of post-analysis software for immune sequencing data. Unique molecular identifiers tagged the TCR beta cDNA libraries. One entry per CDR3 protein results from TCRdb running MiXCR on the PCR reads. Of about 760,000 distinct CDR3 sequences listed, 30% are singletons. What these receptors recognize is not known. Whole-study findings and limits: When patients were compared with controls, 4 or 5 TRBV segments were more frequent, TRBV5-6, TRBV5-1 and TRBV20-1 among them.

Sequences were obtained from blood. These receptors were collected from a girl aged 5-17 years with multiple sclerosis.

The chain employs TRBV6-5 and TRBJ1-1; D not resolved. The CDR3 loop spans 14 amino acids. Trimming shortened V by 2 bases and J by 5 bases, and 12 bases separated the two germline ends. Germline V lookup: CDR1 MNHEY, CDR2 SVGAGI. The chain's CDR3 is CASSYMGEGTEAFF. CDR3 DNA: TGTGCCAGCAGTTACATGGGCGAGGGAACTGAAGCTTTCTTT.

V is TRBV29-1 and J is TRBJ1-2; D ambiguous. Germline-derived CDR1 and CDR2 are SQVTM and ANQGSEA. Trimming cost V 2 bases and J 3 bases, with 16 bases left between them. The CDR3 is made up of 15 amino acids. The DNA of the CDR3 is TGCAGCGTTGAATGGGTCAGGCAAAAGGACTATGGCTACACCTTC. It yields the protein CSVEWVRQKDYGYTF.

V is TRBV10-3 and J is TRBJ2-1, with a possible D match to TRBD2 (6 bases). Germline V gene lookup returns CDR1 ENHRY and CDR2 SYGVKD. V dropped 6 bases and J dropped 10 bases, with 19 bases sitting between them. The CDR3 loop spans 14 amino acids. Here the CDR3 DNA reads TGTGCCATCAGCGGGGGAGCCTCGGTGAGGGAGCAGTTCTTC. Translated, it gives CAISGGASVREQFF.

This clonotype was found a few times. The chain recombines TRBV19 with TRBJ2-7; TRBD1 matches at 7 bases. The CDR3 has 11 residues. V trimming: 10 bases; J trimming: 7 bases; junction bases outside the gene matches: 7. The germline gives CDR1 LNHDA, CDR2 SQIVND (reference sequence). DNA for the CDR3: TGTGCCACCTCGACAGGGAATGAGCAGTACTTC. It specifies CATSTGNEQYF.

The V call is TRBV28, the J call TRBJ2-1, with TRBD2 matching 14 bases. The length of the CDR3 is 16 residues. Germline trimming cut 4 bases from V and 9 bases from J; bases unmatched to any gene: 8. Germline CDR1 reads MDHEN; CDR2 reads SYDVKM. In nucleotides, the CDR3 is TGTGCCAGCAGTTCGATTGGGACTAGCGGGAGAGGTGAGCAGTTCTTC. Translating gives CASSSIGTSGRGEQFF.

This chain connects TRBV6-6 to TRBJ2-1, with D hard to call. The CDR3 spans 14 residues. CDR1 and CDR2 from the germline V gene are MNHNY and SVGAGI (reference sequence). Trimming cost V 8 bases and J 1 base, with 12 bases left between them. In nucleotides, the CDR3 is TGTGCCAGCCTTAAGACGGATTCCTACAATGAGCAGTTCTTC. The encoded protein is CASLKTDSYNEQFF.

The chain carries TRBV7-2 and TRBJ2-1; D is unresolved. Germline V gene lookup returns CDR1 SGHTA and CDR2 FQGNSA. Deletions cut 2 bases from V and 6 bases from J, with 5 bases between. CDR3 length: 12 residues. The CDR3 protein is CASSLQTNEQFF. The CDR3 nucleotides read TGTGCCAGCAGCTTACAGACCAATGAGCAGTTCTTC.

This clonotype was recorded at least ten times. The CDR3 region is CSARKVDTQYF. CDR3 in DNA: TGCAGTGCTAGAAAGGTGGATACGCAGTATTTT. This chain uses TRBV20-1 with TRBJ2-3; D remains ambiguous. There are 11 residues in the CDR3. Germline V gives CDR1 DFQATT, CDR2 SNEGSKA (reference sequence). Trimming stripped 2 bases from V and 6 bases from J, with 6 bases between.

The chain uses TRBV11-2 and TRBJ2-3; TRBD2 is a possible D gene (5 bases). V shed 1 base and J shed 4 bases, with 12 bases lying between them. This CDR3 is 15 amino acids long. Looked up from germline, CDR1 is SGHAT and CDR2 is FQNNGV. The CDR3 DNA sequence: TGTGCCAGCAGCTTAGCCGGGGTCAACGCAGATACGCAGTATTTT. Its translation is CASSLAGVNADTQYF.

This chain connects TRBV6-2 or TRBV6-3 to TRBJ2-2; D gene ambiguous. This CDR3 has 17 residues. Germline loops: CDR1 MNHEY, CDR2 SVGEGT. Trimming stripped 0 bases from V and 6 bases from J, with 17 bases between. CDR3: CASSYSKVRPRAGELFF. CDR3 DNA: TGTGCCAGCAGTTACTCGAAAGTCCGACCCCGAGCCGGGGAGCTGTTTTTT.

This clonotype has only a few counts. This rearrangement joins TRBV4-3 to TRBJ2-7; the match to TRBD2 covers 11 bases. The CDR3 is 16 residues long. Looked up from germline, CDR1 is LGHNA and CDR2 is YSLEER. V dropped 1 base and J dropped 4; count of bases not matched to a gene: 6. Here the CDR3 DNA reads TGCGCCAGCAGCCAAGCAAGACTAGCGGGAACATACGAGCAGTACTTC. Protein sequence: CASSQARLAGTYEQYF.

The V and J genes are TRBV11-2 and TRBJ1-3, with 9 nucleotides matching TRBD1. From germline, CDR1 is SGHAT and CDR2 FQNNGV. Unmatched junction bases numbered 9, after V lost 5 bases and J lost 1 base. CDR3 length: 17 residues. CDR3 in DNA: TGTGCCAGCAGCGAGGACAGGGGACTTGGTTCTGGAAACACCATATATTTT. It specifies CASSEDRGLGSGNTIYF.

This clonotype was seen a few times. The chain carries TRBV5-1 and TRBJ1-1, with D uncertain. The CDR3 has 11 residues. Deletions cut 7 bases from V and 2 bases from J, with 6 bases between. CDR1 and CDR2 (germline): SGHRS, YFSETQ. The CDR3 sequence is CASHTNTEAFF. Here the CDR3 DNA reads TGCGCCAGCCACACAAACACTGAAGCTTTCTTT.

This chain joins TRBV29-1 and TRBJ2-1; D is ambiguous. Per the germline V gene, CDR1 is SQVTM and CDR2 is ANQGSEA. The V end lost 7 bases, the J end lost 0 bases, and 10 bases lay between the germline ends. The CDR3 has 13 amino acids. The CDR3 here is CSGDVSSYNEQFF. DNA of the CDR3: TGCAGCGGGGATGTTAGCTCCTACAATGAGCAGTTCTTC.

This rearrangement joins TRBV18 to TRBJ1-4, with a tentative D call TRBD1 (6 bases). V was pared by 5 bases and J by 3 bases, with 16 bases between. CDR1 and CDR2 (germline): KGHSH, LQKENI. The CDR3 runs to 16 residues. The CDR3 sequence is CASSTPGGEPNEKLFF. The CDR3, as DNA: TGTGCCAGCTCAACCCCTGGGGGCGAACCTAATGAAAAACTGTTTTTT.

This chain connects TRBV20-1 to TRBJ1-2; D is ambiguous. The CDR3 spans 12 residues. Germline V gene data show CDR1 as DFQATT and CDR2 as SNEGSKA (reference sequence). V gave up 7 bases and J gave up 8 bases, with 17 bases separating them. The CDR3 protein is CSVRPSLRGYTF. The CDR3 bases are TGCAGTGTCCGTCCGAGCCTGCGAGGCTACACCTTC.

The V gene is TRBV6-2 or TRBV6-3, the J gene TRBJ1-2; 7 positions match TRBD1. Losses at the gene ends were 7 bases for V and 8 bases for J; bases not matched to a gene: 13. The CDR3 loop spans 14 amino acids. Germline values: CDR1 MNHEY, CDR2 SVGEGT. The CDR3 loop reads CASTWDSPQSGYTF. As DNA, the CDR3 is TGTGCCAGCACCTGGGACAGTCCCCAGTCGGGCTACACCTTC.

The chain couples TRBV14 to TRBJ1-4; the match to TRBD1 covers 9 bases. Germline-derived CDR1 and CDR2 are SGHDN and FVKESK. Unmatched junction bases numbered 7, after V lost 4 bases and J lost 7 bases. CDR3 size: 15 residues. CDR3 DNA sequence: TGTGCCAGCAGCCCGCGGGGACAGGGTTTTGAAAAACTGTTTTTT. Its protein product is CASSPRGQGFEKLFF.

This chain uses TRBV7-2 with TRBJ1-1; no definite D call. The CDR3 extends over 14 amino acids. Germline loops: CDR1 SGHTA, CDR2 FQGNSA. Trimming took off 1 base at V and 6 bases at J, with 12 bases between the two ends. Written as DNA, the CDR3 is TGTGCCAGCAGCTTAGATCCGGGTTTCTCTGAAGCTTTCTTT. Protein product: CASSLDPGFSEAFF.